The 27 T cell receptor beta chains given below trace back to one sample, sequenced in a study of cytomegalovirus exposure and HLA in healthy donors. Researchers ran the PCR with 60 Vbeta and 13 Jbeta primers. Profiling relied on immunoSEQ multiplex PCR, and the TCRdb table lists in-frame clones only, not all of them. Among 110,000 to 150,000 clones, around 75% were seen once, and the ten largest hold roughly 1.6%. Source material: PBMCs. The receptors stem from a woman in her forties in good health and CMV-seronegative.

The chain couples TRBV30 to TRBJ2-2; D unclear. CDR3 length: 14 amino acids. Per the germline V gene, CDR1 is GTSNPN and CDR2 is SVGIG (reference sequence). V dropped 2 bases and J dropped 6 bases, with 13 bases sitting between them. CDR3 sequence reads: CAWSHGSTAGELFF. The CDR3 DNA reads TGTGCCTGGAGTCACGGGTCCACGGCCGGGGAGCTGTTTTTT.

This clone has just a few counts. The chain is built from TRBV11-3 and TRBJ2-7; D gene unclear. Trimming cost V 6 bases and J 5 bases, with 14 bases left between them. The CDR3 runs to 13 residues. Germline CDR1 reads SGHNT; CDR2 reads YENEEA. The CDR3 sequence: CASSFSTDDEQYF. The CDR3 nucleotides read TGTGCCAGCAGTTTCAGCACAGACGACGAGCAGTACTTC.

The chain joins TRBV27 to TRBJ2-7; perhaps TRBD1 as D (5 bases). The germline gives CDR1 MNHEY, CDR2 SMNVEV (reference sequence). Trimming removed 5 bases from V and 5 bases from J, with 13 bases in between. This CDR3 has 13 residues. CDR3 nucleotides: TGTGCCAGCAGTCGCTTCTCCAGGGACGAGCAGTACTTC. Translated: CASSRFSRDEQYF.

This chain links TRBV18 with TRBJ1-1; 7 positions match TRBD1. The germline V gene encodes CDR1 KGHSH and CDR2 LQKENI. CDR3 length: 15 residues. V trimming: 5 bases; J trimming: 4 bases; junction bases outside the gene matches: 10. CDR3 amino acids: CASSSGTAAGTEAFF. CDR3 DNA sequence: TGTGCCAGCTCATCCGGGACAGCAGCGGGCACTGAAGCTTTCTTT.

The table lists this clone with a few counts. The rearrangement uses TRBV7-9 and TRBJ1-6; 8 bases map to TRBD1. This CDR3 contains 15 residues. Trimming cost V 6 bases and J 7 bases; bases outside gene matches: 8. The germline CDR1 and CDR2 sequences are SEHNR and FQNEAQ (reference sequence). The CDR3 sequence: CASRSGQGGNSPLHF. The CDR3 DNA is TGTGCCAGCAGGTCCGGACAGGGTGGCAATTCACCCCTCCACTTT.

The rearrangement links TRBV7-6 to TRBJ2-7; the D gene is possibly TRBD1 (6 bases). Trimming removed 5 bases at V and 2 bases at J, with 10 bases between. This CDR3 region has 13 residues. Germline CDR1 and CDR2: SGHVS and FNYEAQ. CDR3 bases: TGTGCCAGCAGCCGGGACACCACCTACGAGCAGTACTTC. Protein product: CASSRDTTYEQYF.

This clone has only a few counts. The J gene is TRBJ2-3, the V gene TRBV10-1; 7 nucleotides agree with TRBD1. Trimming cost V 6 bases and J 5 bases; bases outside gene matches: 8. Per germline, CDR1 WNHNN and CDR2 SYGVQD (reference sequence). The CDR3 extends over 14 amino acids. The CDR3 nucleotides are TGCGCCAGCAGCCTACCGGGACAGTTAGATACGCAGTATTTT. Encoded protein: CASSLPGQLDTQYF.

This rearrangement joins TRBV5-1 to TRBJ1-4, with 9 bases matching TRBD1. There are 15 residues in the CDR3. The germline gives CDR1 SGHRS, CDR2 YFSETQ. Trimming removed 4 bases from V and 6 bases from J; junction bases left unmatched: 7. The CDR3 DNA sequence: TGCGCCAGCAGCCTGGACAGGGGCTTTGATGAAAAACTGTTTTTT. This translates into CASSLDRGFDEKLFF.

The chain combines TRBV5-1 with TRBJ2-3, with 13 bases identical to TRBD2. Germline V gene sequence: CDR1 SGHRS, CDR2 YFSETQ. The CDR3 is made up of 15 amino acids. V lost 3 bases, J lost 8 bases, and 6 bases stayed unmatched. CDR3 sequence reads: CASSSTSGRASTQYF. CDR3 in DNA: TGCGCCAGCAGCTCAACTAGCGGGAGGGCTTCTACGCAGTATTTT.

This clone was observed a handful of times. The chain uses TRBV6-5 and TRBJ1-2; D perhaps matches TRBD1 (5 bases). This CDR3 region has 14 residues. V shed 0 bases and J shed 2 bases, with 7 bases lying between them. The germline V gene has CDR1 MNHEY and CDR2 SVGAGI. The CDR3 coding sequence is TGTGCCAGCAGTTACTCGGCAGGGAACTATGGCTACACCTTC. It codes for CASSYSAGNYGYTF.

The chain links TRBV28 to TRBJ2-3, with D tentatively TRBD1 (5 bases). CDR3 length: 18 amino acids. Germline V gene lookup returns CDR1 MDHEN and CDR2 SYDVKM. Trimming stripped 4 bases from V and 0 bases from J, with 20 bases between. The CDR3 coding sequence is TGTGCCAGCAGTTCAGGGCTCATAGTTCGTTATAGCACAGATACGCAGTATTTT. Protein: CASSSGLIVRYSTDTQYF. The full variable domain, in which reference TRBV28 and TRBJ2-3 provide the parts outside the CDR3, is DVKVTQSSRYLVKRTGEKVFLECVQDMDHENMFWYRQDPGLGLRLIYFSYDVKMKEKGDIPEGYSVSREKKERFSLILESASTNQTSMYLCASSSGLIVRYSTDTQYFGPGTRLTVL.

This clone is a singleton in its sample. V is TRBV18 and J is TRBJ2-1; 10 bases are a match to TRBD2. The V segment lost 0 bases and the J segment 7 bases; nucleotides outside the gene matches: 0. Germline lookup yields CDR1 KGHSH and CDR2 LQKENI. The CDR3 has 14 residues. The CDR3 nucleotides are TGTGCCAGCTCACCACCGGGACTAGCGAATGAGCAGTTCTTC. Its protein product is CASSPPGLANEQFF.

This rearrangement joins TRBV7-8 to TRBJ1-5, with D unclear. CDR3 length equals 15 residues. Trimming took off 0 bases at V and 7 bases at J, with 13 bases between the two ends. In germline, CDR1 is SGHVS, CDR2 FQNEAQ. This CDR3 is CASSLAGRLYQPQHF. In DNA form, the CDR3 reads TGTGCCAGCAGCTTAGCGGGCAGGTTATACCAGCCCCAGCATTTT.

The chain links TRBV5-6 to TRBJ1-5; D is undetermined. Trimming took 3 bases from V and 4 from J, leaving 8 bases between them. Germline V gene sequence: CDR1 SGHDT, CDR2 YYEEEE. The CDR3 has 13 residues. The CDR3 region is CASSYLGNQPQHF. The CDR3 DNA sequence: TGTGCCAGCAGCTATCTCGGGAATCAGCCCCAGCATTTT. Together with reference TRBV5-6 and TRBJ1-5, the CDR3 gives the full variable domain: DAGVTQSPTHLIKTRGQQVTLRCSPKSGHDTVSWYQQALGQGPQFIFQYYEEEERQRGNFPDRFSGHQFPNYSSELNVNALLLGDSALYLCASSYLGNQPQHFGDGTRLSIL.

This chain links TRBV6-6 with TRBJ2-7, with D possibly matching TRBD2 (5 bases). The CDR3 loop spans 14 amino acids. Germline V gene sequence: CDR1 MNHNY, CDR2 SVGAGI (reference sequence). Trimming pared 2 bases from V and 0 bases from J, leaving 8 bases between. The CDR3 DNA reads TGTGCCAGCAGTTACAACGGGGTCTCCTACGAGCAGTACTTC. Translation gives CASSYNGVSYEQYF.

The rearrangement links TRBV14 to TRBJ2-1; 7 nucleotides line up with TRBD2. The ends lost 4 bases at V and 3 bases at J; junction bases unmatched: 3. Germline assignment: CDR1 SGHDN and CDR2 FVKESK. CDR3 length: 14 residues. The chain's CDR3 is CASSRQRGYNEQFF. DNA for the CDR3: TGTGCCAGCAGCCGGCAGCGGGGCTACAATGAGCAGTTCTTC.

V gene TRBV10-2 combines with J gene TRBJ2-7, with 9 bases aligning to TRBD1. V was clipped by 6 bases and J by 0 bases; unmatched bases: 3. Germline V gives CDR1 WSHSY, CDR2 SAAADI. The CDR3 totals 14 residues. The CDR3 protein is CASRVTGGSYEQYF. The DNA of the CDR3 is TGCGCCAGCAGGGTGACAGGGGGCTCCTACGAGCAGTACTTC.

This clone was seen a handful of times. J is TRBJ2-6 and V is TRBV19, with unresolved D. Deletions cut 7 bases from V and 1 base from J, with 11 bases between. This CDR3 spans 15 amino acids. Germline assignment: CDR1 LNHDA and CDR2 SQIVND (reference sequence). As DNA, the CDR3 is TGTGCCAGTAACTCGATATCATCTGGGGCCAACGTCCTGACTTTC. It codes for CASNSISSGANVLTF.

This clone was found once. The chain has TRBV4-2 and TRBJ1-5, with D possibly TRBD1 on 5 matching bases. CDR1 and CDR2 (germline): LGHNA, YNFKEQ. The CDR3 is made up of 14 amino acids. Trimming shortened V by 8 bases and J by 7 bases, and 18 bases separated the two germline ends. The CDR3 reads CASGGSREVQPQHF. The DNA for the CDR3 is TGTGCCAGCGGGGGGAGCAGGGAGGTACAGCCCCAGCATTTT.

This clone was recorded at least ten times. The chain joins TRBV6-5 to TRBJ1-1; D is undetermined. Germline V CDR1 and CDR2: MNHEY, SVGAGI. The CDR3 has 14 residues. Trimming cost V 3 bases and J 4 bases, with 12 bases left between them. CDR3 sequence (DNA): TGTGCCAGCAGTTATCAGTCGCCAACCACTGAAGCTTTCTTT. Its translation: CASSYQSPTTEAFF.

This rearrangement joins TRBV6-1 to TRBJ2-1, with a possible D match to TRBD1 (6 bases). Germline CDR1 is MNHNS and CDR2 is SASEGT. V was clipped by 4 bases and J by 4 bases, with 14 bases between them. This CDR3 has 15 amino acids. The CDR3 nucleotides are TGTGCCAGCAGTGGAGGGCAGGGGTTTTACAATGAGCAGTTCTTC. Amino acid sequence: CASSGGQGFYNEQFF.

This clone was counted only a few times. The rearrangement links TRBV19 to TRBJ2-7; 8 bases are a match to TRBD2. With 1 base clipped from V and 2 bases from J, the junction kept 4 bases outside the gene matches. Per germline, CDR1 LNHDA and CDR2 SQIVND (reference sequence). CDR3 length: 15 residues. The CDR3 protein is CASSIGSGATYEQYF. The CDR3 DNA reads TGTGCCAGTAGTATAGGTAGCGGGGCCACCTACGAGCAGTACTTC. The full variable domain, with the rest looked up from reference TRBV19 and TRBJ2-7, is DGGITQSPKYLFRKEGQNVTLSCEQNLNHDAMYWYRQDPGQGLRLIYYSQIVNDFQKGDIAEGYSVSREKKESFPLTVTSAQKNPTAFYLCASSIGSGATYEQYFGPGTRLTVT.

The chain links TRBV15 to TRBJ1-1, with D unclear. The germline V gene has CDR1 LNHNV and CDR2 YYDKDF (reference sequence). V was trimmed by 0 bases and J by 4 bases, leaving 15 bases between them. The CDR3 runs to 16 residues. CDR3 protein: CATSRDPEGLGTEAFF. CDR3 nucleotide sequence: TGTGCCACCAGCAGAGATCCGGAGGGCCTGGGCACTGAAGCTTTCTTT.

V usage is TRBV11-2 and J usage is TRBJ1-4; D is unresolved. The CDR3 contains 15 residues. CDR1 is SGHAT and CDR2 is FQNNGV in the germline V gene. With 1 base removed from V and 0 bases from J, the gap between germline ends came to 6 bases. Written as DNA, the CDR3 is TGTGCCAGCAGCTTAGGATCAGCAACTAATGAAAAACTGTTTTTT. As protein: CASSLGSATNEKLFF.

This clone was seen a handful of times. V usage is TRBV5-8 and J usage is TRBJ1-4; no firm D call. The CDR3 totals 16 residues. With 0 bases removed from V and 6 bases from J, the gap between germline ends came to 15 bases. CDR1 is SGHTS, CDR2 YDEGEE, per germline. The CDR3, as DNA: TGTGCCAGCAGCTTGGTGGGAGTCGGAAGCGATGAAAAACTGTTTTTT. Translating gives CASSLVGVGSDEKLFF.

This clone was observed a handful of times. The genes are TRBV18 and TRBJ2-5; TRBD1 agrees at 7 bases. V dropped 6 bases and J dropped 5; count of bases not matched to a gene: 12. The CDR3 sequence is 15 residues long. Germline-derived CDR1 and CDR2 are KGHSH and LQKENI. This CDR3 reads CASSPGYRGEETQYF. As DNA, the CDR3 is TGTGCCAGCTCTCCCGGCTACAGGGGTGAGGAGACCCAGTACTTC.

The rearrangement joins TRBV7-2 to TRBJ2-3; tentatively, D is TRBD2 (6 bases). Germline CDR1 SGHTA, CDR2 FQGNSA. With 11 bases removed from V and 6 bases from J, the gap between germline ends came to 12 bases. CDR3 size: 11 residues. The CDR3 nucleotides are TGTGCCGCCGGGGGTTTGGATACGCAGTATTTT. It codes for CAAGGLDTQYF.